This TCR beta chain was sequenced during a study of molecular identifiers for immune sequencing clone quantification. Whole-study results and caveats: Single-cell amounts of spiked Jurkat TCR RNA were reportedly detectable among about a million naive cells.

Previously published methods and listed TCR primers were used for the bulk TCR libraries. Each CDR3 protein gets one entry after TCRdb re-called the PCR reads with MiXCR. This sample carries roughly 630,000 distinct CDR3 sequences, roughly 27% of them seen once, and the ten largest clones take 0.78%. Naive CD8 T cells were sorted as CD8+CD4-CCR7+CD45RA+. CDR1 and CDR2 from the germline V gene are SGHTA and FQGNSA. This CDR3 has 15 residues. About this clonotype: What it binds is unknown. At one end, the junction sequence differs from germline, possibly due to a read error.

The chain uses TRBV7-2 and TRBJ2-7; 9 bases are shared with TRBD1. The receptor was derived from a human donor in good health. Some libraries in this study had Jurkat cell RNA spiked in. The sequencing sample was made of naive CD8+ T cells from blood, with Jurkat cell RNA spiked in. Sample subset: FACS-sorted CD8+CD4-CCR7+CD45RA+ naive T cells. The CDR3, as DNA: TGTGCCAGCAACTTAGGACAGGGGCGAGCCTACGAGCAGTACTTC. The encoded protein is CASNLGQGRAYEQYF.